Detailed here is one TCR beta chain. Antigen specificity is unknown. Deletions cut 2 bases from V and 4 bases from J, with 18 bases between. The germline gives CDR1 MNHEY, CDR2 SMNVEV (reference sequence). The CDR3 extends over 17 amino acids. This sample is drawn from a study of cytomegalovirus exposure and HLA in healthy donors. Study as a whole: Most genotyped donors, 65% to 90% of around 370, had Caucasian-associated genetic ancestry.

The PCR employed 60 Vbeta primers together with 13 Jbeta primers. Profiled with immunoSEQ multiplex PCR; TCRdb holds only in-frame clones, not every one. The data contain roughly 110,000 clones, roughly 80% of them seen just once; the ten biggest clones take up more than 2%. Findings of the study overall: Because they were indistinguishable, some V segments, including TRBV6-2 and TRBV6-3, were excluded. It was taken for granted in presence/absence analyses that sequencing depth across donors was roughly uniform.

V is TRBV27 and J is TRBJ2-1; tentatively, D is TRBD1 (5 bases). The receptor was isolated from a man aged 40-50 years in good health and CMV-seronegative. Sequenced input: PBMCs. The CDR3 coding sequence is TGTGCCAGCAGTTTAAGGGGTCGAGACCGAGTATACAATGAGCAGTTCTTC. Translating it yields CASSLRGRDRVYNEQFF.